Listed below are T cell receptor beta chains from one sample, sequenced in a study of blood T cell repertoires in COVID-19. The table came from immunoSEQ multiplex PCR; TCRdb's copy has only in-frame clones and leaves some out. The sample has 100,000 to 150,000 clones; more than 85% are singletons. What was sequenced was peripheral blood. Receptors were obtained from a man aged 60 to 75 with COVID-19, enrolled during active disease. Each CDR3 is given with its conserved first and last residue. D genes are given only for firm matches. Clone size appears in some rows only: once, few, many, or a class for an expanded clone.

CDR3: CASSQDRSNTEAFF
DNA: TGTGCCAGCAGCCAAGACAGATCGAACACTGAAGCTTTCTTT
size: NA
J: TRBJ1-1
D: NA
V: TRBV14

CDR3: CASSTREERDGYTF
DNA: TGTGCCAGTAGTACCAGGGAGGAGAGGGATGGCTACACCTTC
size: NA
J: TRBJ1-2
D: NA
V: TRBV19

CDR3: CASSYSNRGSGYGYTF
DNA: TGTGCCAGCAGTTACTCGAATCGGGGTAGTGGCTATGGCTACACCTTC
size: NA
J: TRBJ1-2
D: NA
V: TRBV6-5

CDR3: CASSQKSGGGTEAFF
DNA: TGTGCCAGCAGCCAAAAGTCAGGGGGCGGAACTGAAGCTTTCTTT
size: few
J: TRBJ1-1
D: TRBD1
V: TRBV3-1/TRBV3-2

CDR3: CASSQGQALNTEAFF
DNA: TGTGCCAGCAGCCAGGGACAGGCCTTGAACACTGAAGCTTTCTTT
size: once
J: TRBJ1-1
D: TRBD1
V: TRBV14

CDR3: CASSVPTSANEQFF
DNA: TGTGCCAGCAGCGTACCGACTAGCGCGAATGAGCAGTTCTTC
size: NA
J: TRBJ2-1
D: TRBD2
V: TRBV6-5

CDR3: CASSDPSVSYEQFF
DNA: TGTGCCAGCAGTGACCCTAGCGTATCCTATGAGCAGTTCTTC
size: NA
J: TRBJ2-1
D: NA
V: TRBV6-4

CDR3: CASSNHRGYTEKLFF
DNA: TGTGCCAGCAGTAACCACAGGGGATATACTGAAAAACTGTTTTTT
size: NA
J: TRBJ1-4
D: TRBD1
V: TRBV6-2/TRBV6-3

CDR3: CASSRTVETQYF
DNA: TGTGCCAGCAGCCGGACAGTGGAGACCCAGTACTTC
size: NA
J: TRBJ2-5
D: NA
V: TRBV12-3/TRBV12-4

CDR3: CASSLEPRGYGYTF
DNA: TGCGCCAGCAGCTTGGAACCCCGGGGCTATGGCTACACCTTC
size: NA
J: TRBJ1-2
D: NA
V: TRBV5-1

CDR3: CSVGQQGGYTF
DNA: TGCAGCGTTGGACAGCAAGGGGGCTACACCTTC
size: NA
J: TRBJ1-2
D: NA
V: TRBV29-1

CDR3: CASLLSAGLAGNNEQFF
DNA: TGTGCCAGCTTATTATCCGCCGGGCTAGCGGGGAACAATGAGCAGTTCTTC
size: NA
J: TRBJ2-1
D: TRBD2
V: TRBV11-2

CDR3: CASSPSTGGRTDTQYF
DNA: TGTGCCAGCAGCCCCTCGACAGGGGGACGCACAGATACGCAGTATTTT
size: few
J: TRBJ2-3
D: TRBD1
V: TRBV7-2

CDR3: CASSRGPGGYTF
DNA: TGTGCCAGCAGCAGGGGGCCAGGGGGCTACACCTTC
size: once
J: TRBJ1-2
D: TRBD1
V: TRBV6-5

CDR3: CSARRSTEAFF
DNA: TGCAGTGCTAGAAGGAGCACTGAAGCTTTCTTT
size: NA
J: TRBJ1-1
D: NA
V: TRBV20-1

CDR3: CATSRGQVNEKLFF
DNA: TGTGCCACCAGCAGAGGACAGGTTAATGAAAAACTGTTTTTT
size: NA
J: TRBJ1-4
D: NA
V: TRBV15

CDR3: CAIRAGTSGGAADTQYF
DNA: TGTGCCATCCGAGCCGGGACTAGCGGGGGGGCTGCAGATACGCAGTATTTT
size: NA
J: TRBJ2-3
D: TRBD2
V: TRBV10-3

CDR3: CASSRAGGEAEAFF
DNA: TGCGCCAGCAGCCGGGCCGGGGGGGAGGCTGAAGCTTTCTTT
size: NA
J: TRBJ1-1
D: NA
V: TRBV4-1

CDR3: CASSYDRVAFF
DNA: TGTGCCAGCAGTTACGACAGGGTGGCTTTCTTT
size: NA
J: TRBJ1-1
D: TRBD1
V: TRBV2

CDR3: CASFEGGTNEKLFF
DNA: TGCGCCAGTTTCGAAGGGGGAACTAATGAAAAACTGTTTTTT
size: NA
J: TRBJ1-4
D: NA
V: TRBV5-1

CDR3: CASSRGYSNQPQHF
DNA: TGTGCCAGCAGTAGGGGATATAGCAATCAGCCCCAGCATTTT
size: NA
J: TRBJ1-5
D: NA
V: TRBV6-5

CDR3: CASSQDFGLGSPLHF
DNA: TGTGCCAGCAGCCAAGATTTTGGACTAGGGTCACCCCTCCACTTT
size: NA
J: TRBJ1-6
D: NA
V: TRBV3-1/TRBV3-2

CDR3: CAWTRGNTEAFF
DNA: TGTGCCTGGACACGGGGGAACACTGAAGCTTTCTTT
size: NA
J: TRBJ1-1
D: NA
V: TRBV30

CDR3: CASSKSGSSYEQYF
DNA: TGTGCCAGCAGTAAATCGGGGAGCTCCTACGAGCAGTACTTC
size: NA
J: TRBJ2-7
D: NA
V: TRBV6-5

CDR3: CASSLYRLNTEAFF
DNA: TGTGCCAGCAGCTTATATAGATTGAACACTGAAGCTTTCTTT
size: NA
J: TRBJ1-1
D: NA
V: TRBV7-2

CDR3: CASRDRGYTGNTIYF
DNA: TGTGCCAGTCGGGACCGGGGGTATACTGGAAACACCATATATTTT
size: NA
J: TRBJ1-3
D: NA
V: TRBV6-5

CDR3: CASSPPSLAAQETQYF
DNA: TGTGCCAGCTCACCACCTTCCCTAGCGGCTCAAGAGACCCAGTACTTC
size: NA
J: TRBJ2-5
D: TRBD2
V: TRBV18

CDR3: CASSLRASGGQETQYF
DNA: TGTGCCAGCAGCTTAAGGGCTAGCGGGGGACAAGAGACCCAGTACTTC
size: NA
J: TRBJ2-5
D: TRBD2
V: TRBV7-3